This T cell receptor beta chain was documented in a study of CD8 T cells in ankylosing spondylitis (TCRdb year 2017). Study-level background: T cell receptor beta repertoires were profiled in healthy donors and ankylosing spondylitis patients so that disease-linked TCR variants could be found. In total, the full study cohort was made up of 108 healthy donors and some 26 ankylosing spondylitis patients. Peripheral blood was sampled, and synovial fluid was also collected from ankylosing spondylitis patients.

The sample was run on an Illumina HiSeq 2500. Quantitative 5'-RACE with molecular barcodes was used to prepare TCR beta libraries. The paper's processing steps were these. A new computational method, built on a probabilistic model of VDJ rearrangement, was used to identify disease-linked TCR variants. The public reads were run again by TCRdb, first through fastp at Q25 and then through MiXCR, and only productive beta chains were kept. A single entry per CDR3 protein holds the most common genes and DNA from its merged rows. These V and J calls originate from TCRdb's pipeline instead of the authors' own analysis. This sample lists 200,000 to 300,000 distinct CDR3 sequences; roughly 25% were detected once. The biggest ten clones account for roughly 0.67% of the sample. Results and caveats for the whole study, not just this receptor: Blood from ankylosing spondylitis patients appeared to be characterized by a TCR beta motif made up of several highly homologous amino acid variants. Some TCR beta motif variants had previously been reported in synovial fluid and blood of reactive arthritis patients, which suggested common disease-initiation mechanisms. In peripheral blood, the disease-linked clones were found at relatively low frequencies and had a CD8+ phenotype. The disease-linked clones were reported to be significantly enriched in matched synovial fluid samples from ankylosing spondylitis patients.

According to the germline V gene (reference sequence), CDR1 reads SGHKS and CDR2 reads YYEKEE. The germline ends are 10 bases apart after V is trimmed by 2 bases and J by 3 bases. Counted from cysteine to phenylalanine, this CDR3 has 14 amino acids. Just CDR3 DNA is preserved here, 42 bases in frame from base 1. Concerning this clonotype itself: Its antigen remains unidentified. One base away there is no much larger clone; base qualities are not given.

This clonotype was sampled from a male donor with ankylosing spondylitis or in good health (not recorded which). The sequencing sample was made of blood, either unsorted or a sorted T cell fraction (not recorded which). Recombination connected TRBV5-5 to TRBJ2-3; the D gene identity is not certain. CDR3 reads: CASSFQANTDTQYF. The DNA sequence is TGTGCCAGCAGCTTCCAGGCAAATACAGATACGCAGTATTTT. The variable domain in full, with residues beyond the CDR3 obtained from the reference TRBV5-5 and TRBJ2-3 genes, is DAGVTQSPTHLIKTRGQQVTLRCSPISGHKSVSWYQQVLGQGPQFIFQYYEKEERGRGNFPDRFSARQFPNYSSELNVNALLLGDSALYLCASSFQANTDTQYFGPGTRLTVL.